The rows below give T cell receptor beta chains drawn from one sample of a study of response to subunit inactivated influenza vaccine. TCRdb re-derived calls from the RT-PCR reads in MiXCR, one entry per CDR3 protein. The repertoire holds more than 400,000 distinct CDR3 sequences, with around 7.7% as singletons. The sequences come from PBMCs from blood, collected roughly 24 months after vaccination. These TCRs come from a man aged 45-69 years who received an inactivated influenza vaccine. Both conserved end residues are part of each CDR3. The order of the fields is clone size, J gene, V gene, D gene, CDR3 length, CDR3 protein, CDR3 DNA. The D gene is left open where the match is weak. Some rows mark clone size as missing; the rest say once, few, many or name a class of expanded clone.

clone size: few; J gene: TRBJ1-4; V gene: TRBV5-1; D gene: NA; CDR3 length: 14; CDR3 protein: CASSLVTGYEKLFF; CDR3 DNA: TGCGCCAGCAGCTTGGTGACAGGATATGAAAAACTGTTTTTT
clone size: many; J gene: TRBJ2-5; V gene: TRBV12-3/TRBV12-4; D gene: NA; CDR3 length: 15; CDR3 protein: CASSLDLRGRETQYF; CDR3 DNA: TGTGCCAGCAGTTTGGACTTACGGGGCCGGGAGACCCAGTACTTC
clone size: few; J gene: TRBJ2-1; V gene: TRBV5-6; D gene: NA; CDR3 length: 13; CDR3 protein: CASSPAVGAEQFF; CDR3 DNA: TGTGCCAGCAGCCCCGCGGTGGGTGCTGAGCAGTTCTTC
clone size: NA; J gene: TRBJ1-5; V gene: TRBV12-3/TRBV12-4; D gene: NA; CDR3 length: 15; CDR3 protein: CASSLGQISNQPQHF; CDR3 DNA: TGTGCCAGCAGTTTAGGGCAGATAAGCAATCAGCCCCAGCATTTT
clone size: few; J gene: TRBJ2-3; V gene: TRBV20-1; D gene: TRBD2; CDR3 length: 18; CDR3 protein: CSARDGASGGFQGDTQYF; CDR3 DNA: TGCAGTGCTAGAGATGGGGCTAGCGGGGGCTTTCAGGGAGATACGCAGTATTTT
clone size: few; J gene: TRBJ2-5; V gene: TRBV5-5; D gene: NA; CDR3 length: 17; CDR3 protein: CASSLGWGGTVQETQYF; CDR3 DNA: TGTGCCAGCAGCTTGGGGTGGGGCGGGACCGTCCAAGAGACCCAGTACTTC
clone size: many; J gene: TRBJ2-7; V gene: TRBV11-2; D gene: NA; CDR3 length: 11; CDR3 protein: CASSLEVEQYF; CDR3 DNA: TGTGCCAGCAGCTTAGAGGTCGAGCAGTACTTC
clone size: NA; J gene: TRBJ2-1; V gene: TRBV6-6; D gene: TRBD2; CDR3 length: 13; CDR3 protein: CASMGGSYNEQFF; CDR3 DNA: TGTGCCAGCATGGGGGGGTCCTACAATGAGCAGTTCTTC
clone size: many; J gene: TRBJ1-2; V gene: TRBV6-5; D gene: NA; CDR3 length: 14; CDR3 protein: CASSYSKGGGGYTF; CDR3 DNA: TGTGCCAGCAGTTACTCGAAAGGCGGGGGTGGCTACACCTTC
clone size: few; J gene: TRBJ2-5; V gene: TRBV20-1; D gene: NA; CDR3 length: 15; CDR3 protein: CSARESGSGAETQYF; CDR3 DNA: TGCAGTGCTAGAGAAAGTGGGAGTGGGGCAGAGACCCAGTACTTC
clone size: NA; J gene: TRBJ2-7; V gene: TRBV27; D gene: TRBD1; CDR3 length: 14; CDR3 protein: CASSLNRGQGEQYF; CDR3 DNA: TGTGCCAGCAGTTTAAACAGGGGGCAAGGGGAGCAGTACTTC
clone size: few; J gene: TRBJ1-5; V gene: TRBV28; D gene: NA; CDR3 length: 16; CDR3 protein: CASMALEFYSNQPQHF; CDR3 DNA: TGTGCCAGCATGGCACTCGAGTTTTATAGCAATCAGCCCCAGCATTTT
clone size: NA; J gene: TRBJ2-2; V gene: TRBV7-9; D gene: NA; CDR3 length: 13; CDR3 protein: CASSLKGTGELFF; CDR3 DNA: TGTGCCAGCAGCTTAAAAGGGACCGGGGAGCTGTTTTTT
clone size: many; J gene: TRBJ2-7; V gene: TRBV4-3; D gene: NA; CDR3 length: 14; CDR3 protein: CASSQGHASYEQYF; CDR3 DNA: TGCGCCAGCAGTCAAGGGCATGCCTCCTACGAGCAGTACTTC
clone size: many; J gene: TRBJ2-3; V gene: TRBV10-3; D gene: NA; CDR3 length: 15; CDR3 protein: CAISESNPSTDTQYF; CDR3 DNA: TGTGCCATCAGTGAGTCGAACCCTAGCACAGATACGCAGTATTTT
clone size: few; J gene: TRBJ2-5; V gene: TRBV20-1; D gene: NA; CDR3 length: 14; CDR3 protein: CSARDFGAPETQYF; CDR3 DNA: TGCAGTGCTAGAGATTTCGGAGCTCCAGAGACCCAGTACTTC
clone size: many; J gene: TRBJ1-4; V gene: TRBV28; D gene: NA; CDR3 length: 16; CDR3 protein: CATPRGILTTNEKLFF; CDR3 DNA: TGTGCCACCCCTAGGGGGATCCTAACAACTAATGAAAAACTGTTTTTT
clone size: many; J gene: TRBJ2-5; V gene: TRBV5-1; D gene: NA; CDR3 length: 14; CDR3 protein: CASSLVSDQETQYF; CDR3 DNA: TGCGCCAGCAGCTTGGTCTCCGACCAAGAGACCCAGTACTTC
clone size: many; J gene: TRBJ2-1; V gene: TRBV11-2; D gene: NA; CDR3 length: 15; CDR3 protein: CASSPGVGRHNEQFF; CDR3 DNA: TGTGCCAGCAGCCCCGGGGTGGGCCGACACAATGAGCAGTTCTTC
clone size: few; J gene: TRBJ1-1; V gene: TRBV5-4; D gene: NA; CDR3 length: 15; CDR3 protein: CASSERGHLNTEAFF; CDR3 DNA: TGTGCCAGCAGCGAGCGGGGACACCTGAACACTGAAGCTTTCTTT
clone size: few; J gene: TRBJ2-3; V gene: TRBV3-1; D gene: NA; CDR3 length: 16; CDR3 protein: CASSPLLRDSTDTQYF; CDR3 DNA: TGTGCCAGCAGCCCTTTACTCCGGGACTCCACAGATACGCAGTATTTT
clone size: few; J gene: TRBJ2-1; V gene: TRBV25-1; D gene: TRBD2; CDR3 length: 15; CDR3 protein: CASRDSGGGYNEQFF; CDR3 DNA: TGTGCCAGCAGGGATAGCGGGGGGGGCTACAATGAGCAGTTCTTC
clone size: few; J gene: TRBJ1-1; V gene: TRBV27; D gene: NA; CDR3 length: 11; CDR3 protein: CASSLGGRAFF; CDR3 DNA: TGTGCCAGCAGTTTAGGAGGGCGAGCTTTCTTT
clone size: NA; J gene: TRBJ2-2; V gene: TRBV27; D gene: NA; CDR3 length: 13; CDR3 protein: CASSFVGPGELFF; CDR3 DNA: TGTGCCAGCAGTTTTGTAGGTCCCGGGGAGCTGTTTTTT
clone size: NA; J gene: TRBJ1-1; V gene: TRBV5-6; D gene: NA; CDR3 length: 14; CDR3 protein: CASSLGNGNTEAFF; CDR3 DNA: TGTGCCAGCAGCTTGGGTAATGGGAACACTGAAGCTTTCTTT
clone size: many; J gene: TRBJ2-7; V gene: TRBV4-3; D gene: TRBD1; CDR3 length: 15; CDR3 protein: CASRRRVQGAYEQYF; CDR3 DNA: TGCGCCAGCCGTAGACGGGTACAGGGGGCCTACGAGCAGTACTTC
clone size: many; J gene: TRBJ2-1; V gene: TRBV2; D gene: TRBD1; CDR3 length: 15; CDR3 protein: CASRVDRGPYNEQFF; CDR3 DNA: TGTGCCAGCAGGGTCGACAGGGGGCCCTACAATGAGCAGTTCTTC
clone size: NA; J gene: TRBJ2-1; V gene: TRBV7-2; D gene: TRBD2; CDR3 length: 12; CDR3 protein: CASSSALAFQFF; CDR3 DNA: TGTGCCAGCAGCTCAGCACTAGCGTTCCAGTTCTTC
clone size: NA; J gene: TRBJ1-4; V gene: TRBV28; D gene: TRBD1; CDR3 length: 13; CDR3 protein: CAIGQDAGEKLFF; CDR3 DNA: TGTGCCATTGGACAGGACGCGGGTGAAAAACTGTTTTTT
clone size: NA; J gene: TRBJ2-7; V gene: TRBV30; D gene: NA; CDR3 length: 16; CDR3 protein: CAWSTDLDRSSYEQYF; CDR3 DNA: TGTGCCTGGAGTACAGACCTCGACAGGAGCTCCTACGAGCAGTACTTC
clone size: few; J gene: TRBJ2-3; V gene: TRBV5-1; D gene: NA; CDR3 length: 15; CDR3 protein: CASSESGTSTDTQYF; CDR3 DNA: TGCGCCAGCAGCGAGAGCGGTACTAGCACAGATACGCAGTATTTT
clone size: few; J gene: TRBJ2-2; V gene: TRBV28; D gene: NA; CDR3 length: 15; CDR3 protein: CASSLSVGTTGELFF; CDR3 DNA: TGTGCCAGCAGTTTGTCGGTAGGGACTACCGGGGAGCTGTTTTTT
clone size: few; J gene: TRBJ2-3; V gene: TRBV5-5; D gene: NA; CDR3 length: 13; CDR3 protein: CASSSYPTDTQYF; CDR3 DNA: TGTGCCAGCAGCAGCTACCCTACAGATACGCAGTATTTT
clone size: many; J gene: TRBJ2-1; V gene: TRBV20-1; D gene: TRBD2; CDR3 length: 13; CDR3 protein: CSAQPGLLNEQFF; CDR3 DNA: TGCAGTGCCCAGCCGGGACTACTCAATGAGCAGTTCTTC
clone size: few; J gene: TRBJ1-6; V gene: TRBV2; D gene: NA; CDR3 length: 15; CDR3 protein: CASSESTLGNSPLHF; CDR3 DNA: TGTGCCAGCAGTGAAAGTACCTTAGGAAATTCACCCCTCCACTTT
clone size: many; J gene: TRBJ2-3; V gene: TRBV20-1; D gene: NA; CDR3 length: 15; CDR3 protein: CSVPPGTGATDTQYF; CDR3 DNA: TGCAGTGTTCCTCCGGGGACGGGGGCCACAGATACGCAGTATTTT
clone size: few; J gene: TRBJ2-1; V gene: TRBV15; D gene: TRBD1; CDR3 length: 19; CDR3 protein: CATSRGTGVGDLLGRAQFF; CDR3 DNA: TGTGCCACCAGCAGGGGGACAGGGGTTGGGGACCTGCTGGGGCGAGCGCAGTTCTTC
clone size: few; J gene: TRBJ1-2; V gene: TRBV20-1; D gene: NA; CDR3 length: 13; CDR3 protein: CSAAETYDYGYTF; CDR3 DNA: TGCAGTGCTGCGGAGACCTACGACTATGGCTACACCTTC
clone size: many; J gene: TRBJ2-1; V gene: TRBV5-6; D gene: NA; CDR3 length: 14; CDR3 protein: CASSLGGLGNEQFF; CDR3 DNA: TGTGCCAGCAGCTTGGGAGGTCTGGGGAATGAGCAGTTCTTC
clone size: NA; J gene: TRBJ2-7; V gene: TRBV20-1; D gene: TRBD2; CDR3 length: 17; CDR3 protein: CSARGGTSGSRTYEQYF; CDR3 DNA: TGCAGTGCTAGAGGAGGGACTAGCGGGAGTAGGACCTACGAGCAGTACTTC
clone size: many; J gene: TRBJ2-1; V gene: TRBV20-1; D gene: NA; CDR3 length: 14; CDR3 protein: CSARALLRNNEQFF; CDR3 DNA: TGCAGTGCTAGGGCCCTCCTTCGTAACAATGAGCAGTTCTTC
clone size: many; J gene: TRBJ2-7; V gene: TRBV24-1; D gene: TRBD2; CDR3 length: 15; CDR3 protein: CATIGLAGPRYEQYF; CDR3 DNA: TGTGCCACCATCGGACTAGCGGGGCCCCGCTACGAGCAGTACTTC
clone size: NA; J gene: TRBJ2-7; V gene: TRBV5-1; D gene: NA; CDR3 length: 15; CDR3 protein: CASSLIRGKGYEQYF; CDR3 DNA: TGCGCCAGCAGCTTGATCCGGGGAAAAGGCTACGAGCAGTACTTC
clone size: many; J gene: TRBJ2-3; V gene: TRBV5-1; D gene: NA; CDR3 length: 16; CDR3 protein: CASSYGGSGGTDTQYF; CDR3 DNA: TGCGCCAGCAGCTATGGGGGTTCTGGGGGCACAGATACGCAGTATTTT
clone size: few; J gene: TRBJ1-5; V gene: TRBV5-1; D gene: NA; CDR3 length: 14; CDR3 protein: CASSPRDRNQPQHF; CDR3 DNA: TGCGCCAGCAGCCCCCGGGACCGCAATCAGCCCCAGCATTTT
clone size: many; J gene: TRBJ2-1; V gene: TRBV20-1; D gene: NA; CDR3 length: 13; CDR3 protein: CSARSRGADEQFF; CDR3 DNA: TGCAGTGCTAGATCCAGGGGCGCGGATGAGCAGTTCTTC
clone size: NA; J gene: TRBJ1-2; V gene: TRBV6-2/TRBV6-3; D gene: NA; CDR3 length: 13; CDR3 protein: CASSYQLLDGYTF; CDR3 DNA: TGTGCCAGCAGTTACCAGCTCCTGGACGGCTACACCTTC